This TCR beta chain was obtained from a study of T cells in narcolepsy. In germline, CDR1 is MRHNA, CDR2 SNTAGT. V shed 6 bases and J 6 bases; nucleotides not matched to a gene: 7. This CDR3 has 14 residues. This clone occurred a few times. Assay: immunoSEQ multiplex PCR; the TCRdb copy retains only in-frame clones and omits some. Among around 3,300 clones, around 62% were seen once, and the ten largest hold 45% to 70%. Sequenced material: CD45RA- memory CD8+ T cells from PBMCs. The chain recombines TRBV6-4 with TRBJ2-2; 7 bases align to TRBD1. This clonotype originated in a human donor with narcolepsy. The CDR3 loop reads CASSLTGSAGELFF. In nucleotides, the CDR3 is TGTGCCAGCAGCTTGACAGGGTCGGCCGGGGAGCTGTTTTTT.